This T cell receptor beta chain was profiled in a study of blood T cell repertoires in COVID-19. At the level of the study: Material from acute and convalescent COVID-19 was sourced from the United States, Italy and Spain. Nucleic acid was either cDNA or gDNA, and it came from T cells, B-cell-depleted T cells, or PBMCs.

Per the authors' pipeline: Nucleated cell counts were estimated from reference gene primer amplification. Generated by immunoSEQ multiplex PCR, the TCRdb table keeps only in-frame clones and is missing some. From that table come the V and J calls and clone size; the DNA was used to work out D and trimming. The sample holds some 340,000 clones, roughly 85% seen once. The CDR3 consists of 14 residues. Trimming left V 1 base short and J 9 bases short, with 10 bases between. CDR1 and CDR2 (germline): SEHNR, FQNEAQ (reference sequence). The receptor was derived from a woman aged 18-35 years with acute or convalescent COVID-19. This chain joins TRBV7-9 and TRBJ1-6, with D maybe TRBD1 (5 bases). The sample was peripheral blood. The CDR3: CASSLVQGGSPLHF. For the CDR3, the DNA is TGTGCCAGCAGCTTAGTTCAGGGCGGTTCACCCCTCCACTTT. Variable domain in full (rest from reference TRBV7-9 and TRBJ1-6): DTGVSQNPRHKITKRGQNVTFRCDPISEHNRLYWYRQTLGQGPEFLTYFQNEAQLEKSRLLSDRFSAERPKGSFSTLEIQRTEQGDSAMYLCASSLVQGGSPLHFGNGTRLTVT.